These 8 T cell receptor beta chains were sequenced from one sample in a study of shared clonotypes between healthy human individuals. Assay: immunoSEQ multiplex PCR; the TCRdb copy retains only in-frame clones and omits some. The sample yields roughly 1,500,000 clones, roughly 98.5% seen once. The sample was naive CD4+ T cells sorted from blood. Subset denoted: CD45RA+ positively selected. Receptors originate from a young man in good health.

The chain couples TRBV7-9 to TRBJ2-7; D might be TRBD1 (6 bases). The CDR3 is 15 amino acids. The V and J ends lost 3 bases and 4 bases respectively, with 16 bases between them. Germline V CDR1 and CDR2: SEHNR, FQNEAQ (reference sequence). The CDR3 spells CASSFKPGVRYEQYF. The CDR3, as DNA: TGTGCCAGCAGCTTTAAACCAGGGGTGAGGTACGAGCAGTACTTC.

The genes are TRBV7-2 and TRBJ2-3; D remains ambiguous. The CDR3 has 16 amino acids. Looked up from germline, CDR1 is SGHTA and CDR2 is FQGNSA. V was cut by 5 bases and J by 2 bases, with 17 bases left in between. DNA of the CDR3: TGTGCCAGCAGCCACCCTAGAATCTTAGTCACAGATACGCAGTATTTT. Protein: CASSHPRILVTDTQYF.

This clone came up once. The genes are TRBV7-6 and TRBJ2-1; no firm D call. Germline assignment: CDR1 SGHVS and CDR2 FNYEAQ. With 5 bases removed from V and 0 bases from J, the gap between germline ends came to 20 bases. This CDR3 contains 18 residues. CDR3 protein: CASSPNPNTLSSYNEQFF. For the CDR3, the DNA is TGTGCCAGCAGCCCAAATCCCAATACGTTGAGCTCCTACAATGAGCAGTTCTTC.

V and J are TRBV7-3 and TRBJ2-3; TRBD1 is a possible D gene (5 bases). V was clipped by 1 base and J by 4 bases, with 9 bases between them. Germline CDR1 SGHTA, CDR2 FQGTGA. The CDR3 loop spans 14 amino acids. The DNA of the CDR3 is TGTGCCAGCAGCTTAAGCCCAGGGCCAGATACGCAGTATTTT. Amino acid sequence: CASSLSPGPDTQYF. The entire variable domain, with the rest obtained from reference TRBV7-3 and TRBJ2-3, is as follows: GAGVSQTPSNKVTEKGKYVELRCDPISGHTALYWYRQSLGQGPEFLIYFQGTGAADDSGLPNDRFFAVRPEGSVSTLKIQRTERGDSAVYLCASSLSPGPDTQYFGPGTRLTVL.

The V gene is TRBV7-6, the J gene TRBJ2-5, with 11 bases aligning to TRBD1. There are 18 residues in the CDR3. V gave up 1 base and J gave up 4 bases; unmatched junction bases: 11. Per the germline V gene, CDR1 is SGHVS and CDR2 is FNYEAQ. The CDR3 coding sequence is TGTGCCAGCAGCTTAGTTCCGCGGGACAGGGGGGCAGGAGAGACCCAGTACTTC. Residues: CASSLVPRDRGAGETQYF. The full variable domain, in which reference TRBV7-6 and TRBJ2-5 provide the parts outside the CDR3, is GAGVSQSPRYKVTKRGQDVALRCDPISGHVSLYWYRQALGQGPEFLTYFNYEAQQDKSGLPNDRFSAERPEGSISTLTIQRTEQRDSAMYRCASSLVPRDRGAGETQYFGPGTRLLVL.

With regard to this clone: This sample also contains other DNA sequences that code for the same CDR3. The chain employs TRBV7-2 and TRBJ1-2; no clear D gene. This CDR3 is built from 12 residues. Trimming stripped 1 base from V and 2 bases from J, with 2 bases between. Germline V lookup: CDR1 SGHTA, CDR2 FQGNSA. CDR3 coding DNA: TGTGCCAGCAGCTTAGGAAACTATGGCTACACCTTC. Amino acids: CASSLGNYGYTF.

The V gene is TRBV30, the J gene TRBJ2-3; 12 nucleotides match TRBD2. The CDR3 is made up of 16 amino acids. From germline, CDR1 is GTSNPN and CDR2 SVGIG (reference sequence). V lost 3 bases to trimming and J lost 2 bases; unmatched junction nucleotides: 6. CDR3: CAWRPLAGGHTDTQYF. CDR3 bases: TGTGCCTGGAGGCCACTAGCGGGGGGCCACACAGATACGCAGTATTTT.

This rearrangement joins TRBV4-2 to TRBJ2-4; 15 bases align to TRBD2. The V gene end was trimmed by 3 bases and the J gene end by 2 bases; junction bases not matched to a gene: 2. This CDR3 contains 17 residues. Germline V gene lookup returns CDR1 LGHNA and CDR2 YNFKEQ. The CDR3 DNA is TGTGCCAGCAGCCACGGACTAGCGGGAGGGCCCAAAAACATTCAGTACTTC. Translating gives CASSHGLAGGPKNIQYF.